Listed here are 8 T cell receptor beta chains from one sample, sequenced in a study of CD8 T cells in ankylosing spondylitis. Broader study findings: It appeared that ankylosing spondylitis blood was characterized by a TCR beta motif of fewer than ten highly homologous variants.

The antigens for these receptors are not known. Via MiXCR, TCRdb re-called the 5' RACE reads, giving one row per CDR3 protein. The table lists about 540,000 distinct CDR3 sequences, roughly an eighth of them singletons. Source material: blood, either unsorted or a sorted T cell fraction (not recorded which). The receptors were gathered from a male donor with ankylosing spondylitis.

The CDR3 sequence: CASNGGYTDTQYF. The CDR3, as DNA: TGTGCCAGCAACGGTGGCTACACAGATACGCAGTATTTT. The rearrangement uses TRBV25-1 and TRBJ2-3; D is ambiguous. Trimming took 7 bases from V and 2 from J, leaving 10 bases between them. Germline V gene sequence: CDR1 MGHDK, CDR2 SYGVNS. The CDR3 runs 13 residues.

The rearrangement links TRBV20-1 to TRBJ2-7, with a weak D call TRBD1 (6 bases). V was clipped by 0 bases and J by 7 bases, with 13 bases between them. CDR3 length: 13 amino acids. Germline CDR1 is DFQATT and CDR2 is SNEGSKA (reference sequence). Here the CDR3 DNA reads TGCAGTGCTAGAGATCCACGAGGGGGAGAGCAGTACGTC. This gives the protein CSARDPRGGEQYV.

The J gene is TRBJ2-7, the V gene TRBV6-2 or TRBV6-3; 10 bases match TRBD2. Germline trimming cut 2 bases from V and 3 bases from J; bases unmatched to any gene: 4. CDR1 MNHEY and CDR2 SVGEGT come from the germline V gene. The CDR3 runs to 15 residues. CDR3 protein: CASSYLAGVSYEQYF. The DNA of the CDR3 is TGTGCCAGCAGTTACCTAGCGGGGGTAAGCTACGAGCAGTACTTC.

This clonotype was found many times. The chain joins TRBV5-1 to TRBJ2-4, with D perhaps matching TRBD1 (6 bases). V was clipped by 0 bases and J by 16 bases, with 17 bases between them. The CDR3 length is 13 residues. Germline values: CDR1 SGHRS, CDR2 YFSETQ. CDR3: CASSLDPGVRLYF. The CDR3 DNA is TGCGCCAGCAGCTTGGACCCAGGGGTCCGATTATACTTC.

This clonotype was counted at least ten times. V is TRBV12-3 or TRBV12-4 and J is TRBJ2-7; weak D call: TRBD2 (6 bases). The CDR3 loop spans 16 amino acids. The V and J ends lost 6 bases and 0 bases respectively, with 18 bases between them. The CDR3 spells CASRSSGSSSSYEQYF. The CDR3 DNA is TGTGCCAGCAGATCAAGCGGGTCCTCCTCCTCCTACGAGCAGTACTTC.

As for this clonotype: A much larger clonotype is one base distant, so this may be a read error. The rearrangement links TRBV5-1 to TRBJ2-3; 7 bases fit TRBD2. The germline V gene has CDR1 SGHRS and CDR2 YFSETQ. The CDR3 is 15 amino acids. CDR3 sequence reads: CASSLGTTTTDMQYF. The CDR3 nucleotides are TGCGCCAGCAGTTTGGGGACTACCACCACAGATATGCAGTATTTT.

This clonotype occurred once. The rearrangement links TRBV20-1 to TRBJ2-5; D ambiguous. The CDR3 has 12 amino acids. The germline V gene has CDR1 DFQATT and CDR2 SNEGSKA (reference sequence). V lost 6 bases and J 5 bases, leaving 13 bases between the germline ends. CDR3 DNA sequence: TGCAGTGCCACCGAGCCCTCGGAGACCCAGTACTTC. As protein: CSATEPSETQYF.

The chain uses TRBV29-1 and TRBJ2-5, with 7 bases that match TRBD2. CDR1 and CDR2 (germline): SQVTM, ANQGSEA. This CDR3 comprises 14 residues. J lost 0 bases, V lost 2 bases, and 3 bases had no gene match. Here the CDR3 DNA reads TGCAGCGTTGAACCAGCGGGGTACCAAGAGACCCAGTACTTC. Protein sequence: CSVEPAGYQETQYF.